This is a list of T cell receptor beta chains from one sample in a study of blood T cell repertoires in COVID-19. Some clones are missing from TCRdb's copy, which holds only in-frame ones; the method was immunoSEQ multiplex PCR. The data hold over 200,000 clones, with 91% observed a single time. Sequenced: PBMCs or T cells enriched from blood (not recorded which). The source is a human donor in a cohort exposed to, infected with or recovered from COVID-19 (not recorded which). The donor label of this sample is uncertain. Both conserved end residues are part of each CDR3. Each record gives: clone size, V gene, D gene, J gene, CDR3 protein, CDR3 DNA. D genes are given only for firm matches. Rows may omit the clone size; those that give it use once, few, many or a size class.

clone_size: NA; v_call: TRBV7-8; d_call: TRBD2; j_call: TRBJ2-1; cdr3_aa: CASSSTTSYNGQFF; cdr3_nt: TGTGCCAGCAGCTCTACGACTAGCTACAATGGGCAGTTCTTC
clone_size: NA; v_call: TRBV6-2/TRBV6-3; d_call: TRBD2; j_call: TRBJ2-3; cdr3_aa: CASSYGLAEATDTQYF; cdr3_nt: TGTGCCAGCAGTTACGGGCTAGCGGAGGCCACAGATACGCAGTATTTT
clone_size: NA; v_call: TRBV5-1; d_call: TRBD2; j_call: TRBJ2-1; cdr3_aa: CASSLGTSQGNEQFF; cdr3_nt: TGCGCCAGCAGCTTGGGGACTAGTCAGGGCAATGAGCAGTTCTTC
clone_size: NA; v_call: TRBV3-1/TRBV3-2; d_call: NA; j_call: TRBJ1-6; cdr3_aa: CASSQGAGTLVNSPLHF; cdr3_nt: TGTGCCAGCAGCCAAGGTGCGGGGACTTTGGTGAATTCACCCCTCCACTTT
clone_size: NA; v_call: TRBV7-6; d_call: NA; j_call: TRBJ1-1; cdr3_aa: CASSSPTREAFF; cdr3_nt: TGTGCCAGCAGCTCTCCGACAAGGGAAGCTTTCTTT
clone_size: once; v_call: TRBV24-1; d_call: TRBD1; j_call: TRBJ2-7; cdr3_aa: CATSDSGQGPPYEQYF; cdr3_nt: TGTGCCACCAGTGACTCGGGACAGGGCCCCCCCTACGAGCAGTACTTC
clone_size: NA; v_call: TRBV15; d_call: TRBD1; j_call: TRBJ1-2; cdr3_aa: CATSRDRDRIYGYTF; cdr3_nt: TGTGCCACCAGCAGAGACCGGGACAGGATCTATGGCTACACCTTC
clone_size: once; v_call: TRBV2; d_call: NA; j_call: TRBJ2-7; cdr3_aa: CASSEGRKQYF; cdr3_nt: TGTGCCAGCAGTGAGGGGCGGAAGCAGTACTTC
clone_size: NA; v_call: TRBV9; d_call: NA; j_call: TRBJ1-2; cdr3_aa: CASSGPYGYTF; cdr3_nt: TGTGCCAGCAGCGGGCCGTATGGCTACACCTTC
clone_size: NA; v_call: TRBV5-1; d_call: TRBD1; j_call: TRBJ1-1; cdr3_aa: CASSPDRDEAFF; cdr3_nt: TGCGCCAGCAGCCCTGACAGGGATGAAGCTTTCTTT
clone_size: NA; v_call: TRBV6-2/TRBV6-3; d_call: TRBD2; j_call: TRBJ2-7; cdr3_aa: CASSPPAGGPTYEQYF; cdr3_nt: TGTGCCAGCAGTCCCCCAGCGGGGGGCCCGACCTACGAGCAGTACTTC
clone_size: NA; v_call: TRBV10-3; d_call: TRBD2; j_call: TRBJ2-2; cdr3_aa: CATTRGLAGGPGTGELFF; cdr3_nt: TGTGCCACCACCAGGGGACTAGCGGGGGGGCCTGGGACCGGGGAGCTGTTTTTT
clone_size: medium-sized; v_call: TRBV4-1; d_call: NA; j_call: TRBJ2-7; cdr3_aa: CASSPNTGNEQYF; cdr3_nt: TGCGCCAGCAGCCCTAATACAGGTAACGAGCAGTACTTC
clone_size: NA; v_call: TRBV4-3; d_call: NA; j_call: TRBJ1-1; cdr3_aa: CASSQQDRTDGEAFF; cdr3_nt: TGCGCCAGCAGCCAACAAGATCGGACAGACGGTGAAGCTTTCTTT
clone_size: NA; v_call: TRBV12-5; d_call: TRBD1; j_call: TRBJ1-3; cdr3_aa: CASGLVIAGGGNTIYF; cdr3_nt: TGTGCTAGTGGTTTGGTTATAGCAGGGGGGGGAAACACCATATATTTT
clone_size: NA; v_call: TRBV10-3; d_call: TRBD1; j_call: TRBJ1-2; cdr3_aa: CAISESAGQGARGYTF; cdr3_nt: TGTGCCATCAGTGAGTCAGCGGGACAGGGGGCGCGTGGCTACACCTTC
clone_size: NA; v_call: TRBV30; d_call: NA; j_call: TRBJ1-1; cdr3_aa: CAWTQGTAFF; cdr3_nt: TGTGCCTGGACTCAGGGTACGGCTTTCTTT
clone_size: NA; v_call: TRBV18; d_call: NA; j_call: TRBJ2-7; cdr3_aa: CASSPATDTYEQYF; cdr3_nt: TGTGCCAGCTCACCAGCTACCGACACCTACGAGCAGTACTTC
clone_size: NA; v_call: TRBV7-2; d_call: NA; j_call: TRBJ2-7; cdr3_aa: CASSSLGRGGALISYEQYF; cdr3_nt: TGTGCCAGCAGCTCCCTTGGGCGAGGAGGGGCGCTAATCTCCTACGAGCAGTACTTC
clone_size: NA; v_call: TRBV2; d_call: TRBD2; j_call: TRBJ2-5; cdr3_aa: CASLTPTSGEIQETQYF; cdr3_nt: TGTGCCAGCCTCACCCCGACTAGCGGGGAGATCCAAGAGACCCAGTACTTC
clone_size: NA; v_call: TRBV24-1; d_call: NA; j_call: TRBJ2-7; cdr3_aa: CATRDGKEEQYF; cdr3_nt: TGTGCCACCAGAGACGGAAAGGAGGAGCAGTACTTC
clone_size: NA; v_call: TRBV9; d_call: NA; j_call: TRBJ2-6; cdr3_aa: CASSVPAGPVIASGANVLTF; cdr3_nt: TGTGCCAGCAGCGTACCGGCAGGGCCAGTGATCGCCTCTGGGGCCAACGTCCTGACTTTC
clone_size: NA; v_call: TRBV30; d_call: NA; j_call: TRBJ2-7; cdr3_aa: CAWSLGPGEYEQYF; cdr3_nt: TGTGCCTGGAGTCTTGGCCCGGGAGAATACGAGCAGTACTTC
clone_size: many; v_call: TRBV7-9; d_call: NA; j_call: TRBJ1-5; cdr3_aa: CASTSGGNQPQHF; cdr3_nt: TGTGCCAGCACCTCCGGGGGGAATCAGCCCCAGCATTTT
clone_size: NA; v_call: TRBV10-3; d_call: TRBD2; j_call: TRBJ2-1; cdr3_aa: CAISTLAGGYNEQFF; cdr3_nt: TGTGCCATCAGTACTCTAGCGGGGGGATACAATGAGCAGTTCTTC
clone_size: NA; v_call: TRBV7-2; d_call: TRBD2; j_call: TRBJ2-5; cdr3_aa: CASSLDPSGGAPQYF; cdr3_nt: TGTGCCAGCAGCCTGGACCCGAGCGGGGGGGCACCCCAGTACTTC
clone_size: NA; v_call: TRBV11-3; d_call: NA; j_call: TRBJ1-1; cdr3_aa: CASRSLGLNTEAFF; cdr3_nt: TGTGCCAGCCGCAGTTTGGGGCTGAACACTGAAGCTTTCTTT
clone_size: NA; v_call: TRBV11-2; d_call: NA; j_call: TRBJ1-1; cdr3_aa: CASSLGVAVNTEAFF; cdr3_nt: TGTGCCAGCAGCTTAGGAGTGGCGGTGAACACTGAAGCTTTCTTT
clone_size: once; v_call: TRBV18; d_call: NA; j_call: TRBJ1-1; cdr3_aa: CASSQTGNTEAFF; cdr3_nt: TGTGCCAGCTCTCAGACAGGGAACACTGAAGCTTTCTTT
clone_size: NA; v_call: TRBV27; d_call: TRBD1; j_call: TRBJ1-2; cdr3_aa: CASSLTGFNYGYTF; cdr3_nt: TGTGCCAGCAGTTTGACAGGGTTTAACTATGGCTACACCTTC
clone_size: NA; v_call: TRBV6-6; d_call: NA; j_call: TRBJ1-5; cdr3_aa: CASSYSPGLSNQPQHF; cdr3_nt: TGTGCCAGCAGTTACTCTCCAGGGTTAAGCAATCAGCCCCAGCATTTT
clone_size: NA; v_call: TRBV7-8; d_call: NA; j_call: TRBJ2-4; cdr3_aa: CASSLVGPAAKNIQYF; cdr3_nt: TGTGCCAGCAGCTTAGTGGGGCCAGCAGCCAAAAACATTCAGTACTTC
clone_size: NA; v_call: TRBV18; d_call: NA; j_call: TRBJ2-5; cdr3_aa: CASSPSQVKTQYF; cdr3_nt: TGTGCCAGCTCACCCAGTCAAGTGAAGACCCAGTACTTC
clone_size: NA; v_call: TRBV5-1; d_call: NA; j_call: TRBJ2-7; cdr3_aa: CASSLARGTYEQYF; cdr3_nt: TGCGCCAGCAGCTTGGCCAGGGGAACCTACGAGCAGTACTTC
clone_size: NA; v_call: TRBV7-8; d_call: NA; j_call: TRBJ1-1; cdr3_aa: CASSLARANTEAFF; cdr3_nt: TGTGCCAGCAGCTTAGCCAGGGCGAACACTGAAGCTTTCTTT
clone_size: NA; v_call: TRBV30; d_call: NA; j_call: TRBJ2-3; cdr3_aa: CAWKGEGGGADTQYF; cdr3_nt: TGTGCCTGGAAAGGAGAGGGGGGAGGGGCAGATACGCAGTATTTT
clone_size: few; v_call: TRBV10-3; d_call: NA; j_call: TRBJ1-1; cdr3_aa: CAISDPGEAGGTEAFF; cdr3_nt: TGTGCCATCAGTGACCCGGGGGAGGCTGGGGGGACTGAAGCTTTCTTT
clone_size: NA; v_call: TRBV15; d_call: NA; j_call: TRBJ2-7; cdr3_aa: CATSRGGDRTYEQYF; cdr3_nt: TGTGCCACCAGCAGAGGCGGGGACAGAACCTACGAGCAGTACTTC
clone_size: NA; v_call: TRBV9; d_call: NA; j_call: TRBJ2-1; cdr3_aa: CASSVRTAHNEQFF; cdr3_nt: TGTGCCAGCAGCGTACGCACAGCTCACAATGAGCAGTTCTTC
clone_size: few; v_call: TRBV19; d_call: NA; j_call: TRBJ2-7; cdr3_aa: CASSLGGARNYEQYF; cdr3_nt: TGTGCCAGTAGTCTGGGGGGGGCGAGAAACTACGAGCAGTACTTC
clone_size: NA; v_call: TRBV7-2; d_call: NA; j_call: TRBJ1-4; cdr3_aa: CARIQGINEKLFF; cdr3_nt: TGTGCCAGAATTCAGGGGATAAATGAAAAACTGTTTTTT
clone_size: NA; v_call: TRBV23-1; d_call: TRBD1; j_call: TRBJ1-2; cdr3_aa: CASSQGAGTGDGGYTF; cdr3_nt: TGCGCCAGCAGTCAAGGGGCCGGGACAGGGGATGGTGGCTACACCTTC
clone_size: NA; v_call: TRBV2; d_call: NA; j_call: TRBJ1-1; cdr3_aa: CASSRLSEGTEAFF; cdr3_nt: TGTGCCAGCAGTCGACTTTCCGAGGGTACTGAAGCTTTCTTT
clone_size: NA; v_call: TRBV3-1/TRBV3-2; d_call: TRBD2; j_call: TRBJ2-7; cdr3_aa: CASSQEISGGYEQYF; cdr3_nt: TGTGCCAGCAGCCAAGAAATCAGCGGGGGCTACGAGCAGTACTTC
clone_size: NA; v_call: TRBV5-1; d_call: NA; j_call: TRBJ2-7; cdr3_aa: CASSTTGSYEQYF; cdr3_nt: TGCGCCAGCAGCACCACAGGGTCCTACGAGCAGTACTTC
clone_size: NA; v_call: TRBV18; d_call: TRBD1; j_call: TRBJ2-7; cdr3_aa: CASARRDRDYEQYF; cdr3_nt: TGTGCCAGCGCCCGGCGGGACAGGGACTACGAGCAGTACTTC
clone_size: once; v_call: TRBV15; d_call: NA; j_call: TRBJ2-7; cdr3_aa: CATSRDIDSTFGQYF; cdr3_nt: TGTGCCACCAGCAGAGATATTGACAGTACGTTTGGGCAGTACTTC
clone_size: NA; v_call: TRBV7-9; d_call: NA; j_call: TRBJ1-5; cdr3_aa: CASSSAGGSDQHF; cdr3_nt: TGTGCCAGCAGCTCGGCCGGCGGGAGCGACCAGCATTTT
clone_size: NA; v_call: TRBV4-1; d_call: TRBD1; j_call: TRBJ1-1; cdr3_aa: CASSLKGYRDRASITEAFF; cdr3_nt: TGCGCCAGCAGCCTCAAAGGCTACCGGGACAGGGCGAGTATCACTGAAGCTTTCTTT
clone_size: NA; v_call: TRBV5-6; d_call: TRBD2; j_call: TRBJ2-7; cdr3_aa: CASSLLPGLQSYEQYF; cdr3_nt: TGTGCCAGCAGCTTGCTTCCGGGACTACAGTCCTACGAGCAGTACTTC